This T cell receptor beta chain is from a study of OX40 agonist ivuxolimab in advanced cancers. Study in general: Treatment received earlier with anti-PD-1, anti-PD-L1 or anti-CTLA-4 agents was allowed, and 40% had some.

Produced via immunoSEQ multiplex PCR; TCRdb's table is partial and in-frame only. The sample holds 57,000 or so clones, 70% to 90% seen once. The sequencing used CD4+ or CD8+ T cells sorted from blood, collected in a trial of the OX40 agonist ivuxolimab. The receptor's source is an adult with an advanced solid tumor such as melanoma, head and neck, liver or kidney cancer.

The CDR3 bases are TGTGCCGGGGGGGGACAGGGTGGCGACGAGCAGTACTTC. Translated: CAGGGQGGDEQYF. The rearrangement uses TRBV2 and TRBJ2-7; 9 bases are a match to TRBD1. Germline lookup yields CDR1 SNHLY and CDR2 FYNNEI. The CDR3 has 13 residues. V trimming: 11 bases; J trimming: 5 bases; junction bases outside the gene matches: 10.